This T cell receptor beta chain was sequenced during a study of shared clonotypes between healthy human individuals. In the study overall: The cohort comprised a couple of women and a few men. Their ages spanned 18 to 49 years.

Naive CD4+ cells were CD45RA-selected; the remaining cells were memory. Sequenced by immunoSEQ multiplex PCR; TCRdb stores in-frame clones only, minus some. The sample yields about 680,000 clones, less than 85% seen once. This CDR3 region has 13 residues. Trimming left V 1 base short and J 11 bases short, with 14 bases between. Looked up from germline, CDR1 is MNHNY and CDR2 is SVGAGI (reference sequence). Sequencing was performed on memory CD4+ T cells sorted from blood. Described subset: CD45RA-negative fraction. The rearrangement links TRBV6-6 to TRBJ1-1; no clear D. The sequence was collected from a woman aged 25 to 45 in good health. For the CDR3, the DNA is TGTGCCAGCAGTTACTTTGTGGCAGCGCCGGCTTTCTTT. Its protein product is CASSYFVAAPAFF.